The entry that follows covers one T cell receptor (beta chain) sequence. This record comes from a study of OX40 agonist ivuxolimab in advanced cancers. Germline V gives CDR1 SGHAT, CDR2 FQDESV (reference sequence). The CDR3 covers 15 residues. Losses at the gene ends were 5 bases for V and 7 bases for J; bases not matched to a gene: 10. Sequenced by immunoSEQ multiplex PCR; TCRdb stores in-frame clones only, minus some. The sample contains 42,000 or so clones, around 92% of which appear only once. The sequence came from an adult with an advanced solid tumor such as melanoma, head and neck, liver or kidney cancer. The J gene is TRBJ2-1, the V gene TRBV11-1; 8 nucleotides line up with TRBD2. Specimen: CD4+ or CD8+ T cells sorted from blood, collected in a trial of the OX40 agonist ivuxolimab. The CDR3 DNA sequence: TGTGCCAGCAGCCTCGGGGGGGCCGGGTTAAATGAGCAGTTCTTC. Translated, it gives CASSLGGAGLNEQFF.